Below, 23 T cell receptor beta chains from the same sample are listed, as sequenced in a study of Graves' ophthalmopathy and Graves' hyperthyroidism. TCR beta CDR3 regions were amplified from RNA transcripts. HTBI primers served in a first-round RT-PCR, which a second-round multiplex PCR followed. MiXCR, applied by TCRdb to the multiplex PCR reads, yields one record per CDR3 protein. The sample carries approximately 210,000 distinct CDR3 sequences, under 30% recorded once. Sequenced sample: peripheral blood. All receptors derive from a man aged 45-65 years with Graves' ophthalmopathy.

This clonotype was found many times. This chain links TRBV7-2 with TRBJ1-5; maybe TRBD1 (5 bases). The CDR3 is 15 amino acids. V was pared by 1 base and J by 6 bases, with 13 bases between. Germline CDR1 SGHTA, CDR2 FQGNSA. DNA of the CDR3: TGTGCCAGCAGCTTAGGTGGGGGGTCGGTTCAGCCCCAGCATTTT. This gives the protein CASSLGGGSVQPQHF.

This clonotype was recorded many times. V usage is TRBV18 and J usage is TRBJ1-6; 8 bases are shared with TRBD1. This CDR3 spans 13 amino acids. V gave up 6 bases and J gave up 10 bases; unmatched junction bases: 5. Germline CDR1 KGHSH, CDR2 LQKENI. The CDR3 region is CASSPDRGSPLHF. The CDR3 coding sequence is TGTGCCAGCTCGCCCGACAGGGGCTCACCCCTCCACTTT.

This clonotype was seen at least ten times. The chain's CDR3 is CSVIHFGQGTSNTEAFF. CDR3 bases: TGCAGTGTTATACACTTCGGACAGGGCACCAGCAACACTGAAGCTTTCTTT. V usage is TRBV20-1 and J usage is TRBJ1-1; TRBD1 matches 8 bases. The germline V gene encodes CDR1 DFQATT and CDR2 SNEGSKA (reference sequence). The junction had 18 bases not matched to a gene; V was cut back by 7 bases and J by 2 bases. CDR3 size: 17 residues.

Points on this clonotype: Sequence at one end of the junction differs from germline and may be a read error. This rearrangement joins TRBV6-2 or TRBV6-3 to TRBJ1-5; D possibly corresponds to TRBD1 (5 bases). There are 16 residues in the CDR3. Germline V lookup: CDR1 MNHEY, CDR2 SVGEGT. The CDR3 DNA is TGTGCCAGCAGACCCGACAGTGTACCTAGCAATCAGCCCCAGCACTTT. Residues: CASRPDSVPSNQPQHF.

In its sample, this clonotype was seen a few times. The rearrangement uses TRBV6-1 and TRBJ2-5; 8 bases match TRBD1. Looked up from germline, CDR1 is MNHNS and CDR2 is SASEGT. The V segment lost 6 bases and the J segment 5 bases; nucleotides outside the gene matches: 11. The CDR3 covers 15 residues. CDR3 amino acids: CASRDALDRVETQYF. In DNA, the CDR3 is TGTGCCAGCAGAGACGCACTGGACAGGGTGGAGACCCAGTACTTC.

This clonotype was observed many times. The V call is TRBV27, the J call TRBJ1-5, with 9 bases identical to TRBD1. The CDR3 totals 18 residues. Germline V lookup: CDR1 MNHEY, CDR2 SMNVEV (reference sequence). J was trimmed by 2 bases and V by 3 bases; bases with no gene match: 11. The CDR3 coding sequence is TGTGCCAGCAGTTTTTCCTCGACCGGGACAGGGCGCAATCAGCCCCAGCATTTT. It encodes CASSFSSTGTGRNQPQHF.

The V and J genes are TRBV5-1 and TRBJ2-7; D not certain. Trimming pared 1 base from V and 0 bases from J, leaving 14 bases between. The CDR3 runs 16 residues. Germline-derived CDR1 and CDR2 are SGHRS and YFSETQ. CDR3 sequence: CASSLPIGGSSYEQYF. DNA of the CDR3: TGCGCCAGCAGCTTGCCGATCGGCGGTAGCTCCTACGAGCAGTACTTC.

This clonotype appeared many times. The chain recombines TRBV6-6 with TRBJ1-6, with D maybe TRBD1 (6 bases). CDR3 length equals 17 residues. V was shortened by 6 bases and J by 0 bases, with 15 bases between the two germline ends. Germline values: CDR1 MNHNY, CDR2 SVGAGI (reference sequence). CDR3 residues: CASRLQGLSSYNSPLHF. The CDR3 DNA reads TGTGCCAGCAGGCTACAGGGCCTTAGCTCCTATAATTCACCCCTCCACTTT.

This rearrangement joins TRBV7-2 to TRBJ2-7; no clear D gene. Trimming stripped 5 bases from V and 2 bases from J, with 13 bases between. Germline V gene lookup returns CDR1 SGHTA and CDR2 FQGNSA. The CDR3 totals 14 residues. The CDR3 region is CASSAFGRAYEQYF. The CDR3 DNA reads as TGTGCCAGCAGCGCGTTTGGCAGAGCCTACGAGCAGTACTTC.

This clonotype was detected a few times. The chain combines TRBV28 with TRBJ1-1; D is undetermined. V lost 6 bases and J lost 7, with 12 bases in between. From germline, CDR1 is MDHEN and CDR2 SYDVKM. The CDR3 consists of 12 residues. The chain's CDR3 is CASSPGIREAFF. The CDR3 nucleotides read TGTGCCAGCAGCCCCGGGATACGTGAAGCTTTCTTT. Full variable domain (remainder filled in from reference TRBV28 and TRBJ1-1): DVKVTQSSRYLVKRTGEKVFLECVQDMDHENMFWYRQDPGLGLRLIYFSYDVKMKEKGDIPEGYSVSREKKERFSLILESASTNQTSMYLCASSPGIREAFFGQGTRLTVV.

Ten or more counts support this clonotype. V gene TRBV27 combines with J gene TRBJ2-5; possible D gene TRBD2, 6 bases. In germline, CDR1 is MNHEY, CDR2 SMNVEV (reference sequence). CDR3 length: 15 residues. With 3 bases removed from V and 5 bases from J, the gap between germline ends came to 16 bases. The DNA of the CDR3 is TGTGCCAGCAGTTTCTACGAGGGAGGTGTGGAGACCCAGTACTTC. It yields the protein CASSFYEGGVETQYF.

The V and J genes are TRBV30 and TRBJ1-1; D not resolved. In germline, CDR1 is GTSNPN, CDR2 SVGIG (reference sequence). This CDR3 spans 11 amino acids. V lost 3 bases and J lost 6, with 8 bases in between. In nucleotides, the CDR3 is TGTGCCTGGAGACGGGGTGCTGAAGCTTTCTTT. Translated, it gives CAWRRGAEAFF.

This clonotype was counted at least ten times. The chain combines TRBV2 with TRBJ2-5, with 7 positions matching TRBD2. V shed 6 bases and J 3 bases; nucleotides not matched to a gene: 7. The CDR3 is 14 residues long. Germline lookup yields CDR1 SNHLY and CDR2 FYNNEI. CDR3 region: CASSKGLAEETQYF. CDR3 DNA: TGTGCCAGCAGCAAGGGTCTAGCGGAAGAGACCCAGTACTTC.

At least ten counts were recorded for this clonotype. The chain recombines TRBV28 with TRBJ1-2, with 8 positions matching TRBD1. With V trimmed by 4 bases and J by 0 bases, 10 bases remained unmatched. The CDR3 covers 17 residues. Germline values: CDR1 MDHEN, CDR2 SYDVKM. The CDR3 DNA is TGTGCCAGCAGTTACCGGGACAGGCCCGTTCCTAACTATGGCTACACCTTC. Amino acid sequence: CASSYRDRPVPNYGYTF.

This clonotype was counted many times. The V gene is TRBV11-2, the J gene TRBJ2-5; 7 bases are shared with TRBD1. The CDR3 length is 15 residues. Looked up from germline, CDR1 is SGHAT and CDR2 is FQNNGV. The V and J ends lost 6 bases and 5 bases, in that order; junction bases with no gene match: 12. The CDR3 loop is CASRPASQGDETQYF. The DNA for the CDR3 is TGTGCCAGCAGACCAGCGTCTCAGGGGGACGAGACCCAGTACTTC.

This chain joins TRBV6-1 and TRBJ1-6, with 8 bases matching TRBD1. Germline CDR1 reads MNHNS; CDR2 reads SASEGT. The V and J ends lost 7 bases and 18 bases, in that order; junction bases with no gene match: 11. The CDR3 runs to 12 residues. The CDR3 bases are TGTGCCAGCACAGGGGGCATGGGGGGATCCCACTTT. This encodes CASTGGMGGSHF.

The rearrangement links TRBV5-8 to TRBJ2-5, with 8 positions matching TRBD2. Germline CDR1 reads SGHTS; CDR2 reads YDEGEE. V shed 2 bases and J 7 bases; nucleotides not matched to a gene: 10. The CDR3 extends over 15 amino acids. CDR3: CASSFREGMIATQYF. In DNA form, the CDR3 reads TGTGCCAGCAGCTTCCGGGAGGGGATGATCGCGACCCAGTACTTC.

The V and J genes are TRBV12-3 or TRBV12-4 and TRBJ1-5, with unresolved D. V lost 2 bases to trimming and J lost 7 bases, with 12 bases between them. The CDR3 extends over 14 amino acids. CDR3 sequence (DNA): TGTGCCAGCAGTTTATCACGTCTTCAGCAGCCCCAGCATTTT. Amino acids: CASSLSRLQQPQHF.

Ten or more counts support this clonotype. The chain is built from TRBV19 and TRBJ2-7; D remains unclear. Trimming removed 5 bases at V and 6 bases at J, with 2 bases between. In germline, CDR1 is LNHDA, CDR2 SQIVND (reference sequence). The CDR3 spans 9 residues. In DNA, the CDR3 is TGTGCCAGTAGTTCCGAGCAGTACTTC. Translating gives CASSSEQYF.

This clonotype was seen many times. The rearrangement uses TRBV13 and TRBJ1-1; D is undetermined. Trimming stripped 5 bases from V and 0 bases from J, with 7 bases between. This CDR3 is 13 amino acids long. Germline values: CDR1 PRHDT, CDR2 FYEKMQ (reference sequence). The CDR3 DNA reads TGTGCCAGCAGCGCCCACATGAACACTGAAGCTTTCTTT. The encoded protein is CASSAHMNTEAFF.

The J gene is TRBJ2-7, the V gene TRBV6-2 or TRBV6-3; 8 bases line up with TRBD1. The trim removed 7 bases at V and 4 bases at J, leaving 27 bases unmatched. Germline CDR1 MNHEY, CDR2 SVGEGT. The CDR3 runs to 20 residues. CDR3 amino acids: CASMVALGQVREAGPYEQYF. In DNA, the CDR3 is TGTGCCAGCATGGTTGCCCTGGGACAGGTGCGGGAAGCAGGACCATACGAGCAGTACTTC.

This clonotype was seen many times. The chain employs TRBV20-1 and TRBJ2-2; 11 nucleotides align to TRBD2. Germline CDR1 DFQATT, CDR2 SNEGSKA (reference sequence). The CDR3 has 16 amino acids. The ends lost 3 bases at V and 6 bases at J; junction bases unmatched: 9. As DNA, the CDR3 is TGCAGTGCTAGTCAGCTAGCGGGAGGTGGACCCGGGGAGCTGTTTTTT. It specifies CSASQLAGGGPGELFF.

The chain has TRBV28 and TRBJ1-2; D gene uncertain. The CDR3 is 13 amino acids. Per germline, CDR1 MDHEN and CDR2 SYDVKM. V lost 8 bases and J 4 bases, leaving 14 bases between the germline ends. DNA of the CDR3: TGTGCCAGCCTAAAAGGCTCAACCTATGGCTACACCTTC. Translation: CASLKGSTYGYTF.